This TCR beta chain derives from a study of cytomegalovirus exposure and HLA in healthy donors. PCR used 60 Vbeta primers and 13 Jbeta primers. Method: immunoSEQ multiplex PCR; TCRdb's copy keeps in-frame clones and lacks some. The table has under 250,000 clones, 85% seen once. Concerning this clone: The target antigen is unknown.

Study-wide results and caveats: In an earlier analysis, most TCR beta V segments were productive about 87% or about 30% of the time. Later analysis showed TCR association rates varying by HLA locus, highest for DRB1 and lowest for HLA-C.

The sequence was obtained from a woman aged 50 to 65 in good health and CMV-seronegative. Material for sequencing was PBMCs.

The CDR3 spells CASRYSSAENEQFF. The CDR3 DNA sequence: TGTGCCAGTAGGTACAGCTCGGCAGAAAATGAGCAGTTCTTC. The V and J genes are TRBV19 and TRBJ2-1, with unresolved D. Germline values: CDR1 LNHDA, CDR2 SQIVND (reference sequence). The CDR3 spans 14 residues. Trimming left V 6 bases short and J 7 bases short, with 16 bases between.